These 29 T cell receptor beta chains share one sample of origin, sequenced in a study of blood T cell repertoires in COVID-19. Method: immunoSEQ multiplex PCR; TCRdb's copy keeps in-frame clones and lacks some. In the table there are some 250,000 clones, around 79% of which are singletons. Source material: peripheral blood. The receptors originated from a woman older than 75 with acute or convalescent COVID-19.

This rearrangement joins TRBV11-2 to TRBJ2-5, with D perhaps matching TRBD2 (6 bases). There are 14 residues in the CDR3. Trimming left V 4 bases short and J 4 bases short, with 13 bases between. From germline, CDR1 is SGHAT and CDR2 FQNNGV. The CDR3 protein is CASSSRDSAETQYF. CDR3 in DNA: TGTGCCAGCAGCTCCCGGGACTCCGCAGAGACCCAGTACTTC. Based on the CDR3 plus reference TRBV11-2 and TRBJ2-5, the full variable domain is EAGVAQSPRYKIIEKRQSVAFWCNPISGHATLYWYQQILGQGPKLLIQFQNNGVVDDSQLPKDRFSAERLKGVDSTLKIQPAKLEDSAVYLCASSSRDSAETQYFGPGTRLLVL.

This clone occurred a few times. The chain carries TRBV3-1 (or the pseudogene TRBV3-2) and TRBJ1-4; the D is unclear. V was pared by 3 bases and J by 4 bases, with 15 bases between. Per germline, CDR1 LGHDT and CDR2 YNNKEL (reference sequence). There are 16 residues in the CDR3. The CDR3 is CASSQAASGINEKLFF. CDR3 coding DNA: TGTGCCAGCAGCCAGGCCGCGTCGGGTATTAATGAAAAACTGTTTTTT.

V and J are TRBV5-1 and TRBJ2-2; no firm D call. In germline, CDR1 is SGHRS, CDR2 YFSETQ. CDR3 length: 15 residues. V dropped 0 bases and J dropped 4 bases, with 10 bases sitting between them. The CDR3 is CASSLVGPITGELFF. The CDR3 bases are TGCGCCAGCAGCTTGGTTGGGCCGATCACCGGGGAGCTGTTTTTT.

This sequence joins TRBV4-2 and TRBJ2-2; the match to TRBD2 covers 9 bases. The CDR3 extends over 16 amino acids. Germline V gene sequence: CDR1 LGHNA, CDR2 YNFKEQ. The J segment lost 5 bases and the V segment lost 0 bases, leaving 4 bases of the junction unmatched. CDR3 protein: CASSQDSGSWTGELFF. In DNA, the CDR3 is TGTGCCAGCAGCCAAGATAGCGGGAGTTGGACCGGGGAGCTGTTTTTT.

The V call is TRBV3-1 (or the pseudogene TRBV3-2), the J call TRBJ1-6; 10 nucleotides line up with TRBD1. The CDR3 has 17 amino acids. Per germline, CDR1 LGHDT and CDR2 YNNKEL (reference sequence). Trimming took 4 bases from V and 5 from J; bases not matched to a gene: 8. CDR3: CASSRLTGGGDNSPLHF. The CDR3 DNA sequence: TGTGCCAGCAGCCGCCTGACAGGGGGCGGCGATAATTCACCCCTCCACTTT.

The chain uses TRBV7-9 and TRBJ1-4; the D is unclear. V lost 5 bases and J 0 bases, leaving 7 bases between the germline ends. CDR1 and CDR2 (germline): SEHNR, FQNEAQ (reference sequence). This CDR3 is built from 14 residues. In DNA form, the CDR3 reads TGTGCCAGCAGCCGACGGGCAACTAATGAAAAACTGTTTTTT. It codes for CASSRRATNEKLFF.

This clone was found a few times. The chain joins TRBV9 to TRBJ1-1, with no clear D. The CDR3 runs to 15 residues. V dropped 4 bases and J dropped 0 bases, with 13 bases sitting between them. CDR1 and CDR2 from the germline V gene are SGDLS and YYNGEE. The CDR3 nucleotides read TGTGCCAGCAGCCCCCATGGGCAGATGAACACTGAAGCTTTCTTT. Protein product: CASSPHGQMNTEAFF. Using reference TRBV9 and TRBJ1-1 for the parts outside the CDR3, the full variable domain is DSGVTQTPKHLITATGQRVTLRCSPRSGDLSVYWYQQSLDQGLQFLIQYYNGEERAKGNILERFSAQQFPDLHSELNLSSLELGDSALYFCASSPHGQMNTEAFFGQGTRLTVV.

The V and J genes are TRBV3-1 (or the pseudogene TRBV3-2) and TRBJ1-5; D uncertain. CDR1 LGHDT and CDR2 YNNKEL come from the germline V gene (reference sequence). V lost 3 bases and J lost 6, with 9 bases in between. This CDR3 contains 13 residues. The CDR3 DNA reads as TGTGCCAGCAGCCACGCAGGTGCTCAGCCCCAGCATTTT. Translated, it gives CASSHAGAQPQHF.

The gene calls are TRBV6-5 and TRBJ2-5; possibly TRBD2 for D (5 bases). This CDR3 is 15 amino acids long. Germline V gene sequence: CDR1 MNHEY, CDR2 SVGAGI. V was cut by 6 bases and J by 4 bases, with 18 bases left in between. The CDR3 loop reads CASSEVARSRETQYF. The DNA for the CDR3 is TGTGCCAGCAGCGAGGTAGCGCGGTCGAGAGAGACCCAGTACTTC.

The rearrangement uses TRBV6-5 and TRBJ2-7; 9 positions agree with TRBD1. J was trimmed by 4 bases and V by 7 bases; bases with no gene match: 5. The CDR3 sequence is 13 residues long. The germline CDR1 and CDR2 sequences are MNHEY and SVGAGI. The CDR3 loop is CASTQGARYEQYF. Written as DNA, the CDR3 is TGTGCCAGCACACAGGGGGCGCGGTACGAGCAGTACTTC.

This clone was found a few times. The J gene is TRBJ2-1, the V gene TRBV5-4; D may be TRBD1 (6 bases). Germline assignment: CDR1 SGHNT and CDR2 YYREEE (reference sequence). The CDR3 is 17 residues long. Trimming pared 0 bases from V and 0 bases from J, leaving 13 bases between. The CDR3 sequence: CASSLGPTGSSYNEQFF. The CDR3 DNA is TGTGCCAGCAGCTTGGGTCCAACAGGGAGCTCCTACAATGAGCAGTTCTTC.

The V and J genes are TRBV7-6 and TRBJ2-2; D not certain. Germline loops: CDR1 SGHVS, CDR2 FNYEAQ. V shed 2 bases and J shed 4 bases, with 8 bases lying between them. The CDR3 extends over 14 amino acids. This CDR3 is CASSLILGTGELFF. The CDR3 DNA follows: TGTGCCAGCAGCTTAATTCTCGGCACCGGGGAGCTGTTTTTT.

This clone has more than one count but fewer than ten. The chain has TRBV29-1 and TRBJ1-1; D is possibly TRBD1 (5 bases). The CDR3 is 14 amino acids. The ends were cut back, 5 bases at V and 1 base at J, with 14 bases in the middle. The germline gives CDR1 SQVTM, CDR2 ANQGSEA. The CDR3 here is CSVLREGRNTEAFF. Written as DNA, the CDR3 is TGCAGCGTTCTAAGGGAGGGGAGGAACACTGAAGCTTTCTTT.

The chain is built from TRBV27 and TRBJ1-6; maybe TRBD1 (6 bases). This CDR3 has 15 residues. V was cut by 0 bases and J by 14 bases, with 17 bases left in between. Germline CDR1 MNHEY, CDR2 SMNVEV (reference sequence). CDR3 sequence reads: CASSLSGRGGRTLHF. The CDR3 coding sequence is TGTGCCAGCAGTTTATCGGGCAGGGGTGGTAGAACCCTCCACTTT.

The rearrangement uses TRBV19 and TRBJ2-4; 7 bases match TRBD2. The CDR3 spans 14 residues. J was trimmed by 6 bases and V by 5 bases; bases with no gene match: 7. CDR1 and CDR2 (germline): LNHDA, SQIVND (reference sequence). CDR3 DNA: TGTGCCAGTAGTTGGACGGGAGGTGTAAACATTCAGTACTTC. Amino acid sequence: CASSWTGGVNIQYF.

This chain connects TRBV5-4 to TRBJ1-1; D unclear. The CDR3 is 14 residues long. The V end lost 3 bases, the J end lost 7 bases, and 16 bases lay between the germline ends. CDR1 is SGHNT and CDR2 is YYREEE in the germline V gene (reference sequence). The CDR3 nucleotides are TGTGCCAGCAGCTCCGTGGCGGCAGATGGTGAAGCTTTCTTT. Translation: CASSSVAADGEAFF.

This clone was seen only once. This sample also contains other DNA sequences that code for the same CDR3. V is TRBV27 and J is TRBJ1-2, with 7 bases fitting TRBD1. The CDR3 is made up of 13 amino acids. Germline lookup yields CDR1 MNHEY and CDR2 SMNVEV (reference sequence). Germline trimming cut 6 bases from V and 3 bases from J; bases unmatched to any gene: 4. The CDR3 DNA follows: TGTGCCAGCAGCCTTACAGGGGACTATGGCTACACCTTC. As protein: CASSLTGDYGYTF.

This clone showed up just a few times. The rearrangement joins TRBV19 to TRBJ1-5; tentatively, D is TRBD1 (5 bases). Trimming took off 1 base at V and 6 bases at J, with 22 bases between the two ends. The CDR3 length is 18 residues. Germline V lookup: CDR1 LNHDA, CDR2 SQIVND (reference sequence). The chain's CDR3 is CASSIGQLNRPYGQPQHF. DNA of the CDR3: TGTGCCAGTAGTATAGGACAACTGAACAGGCCCTATGGTCAGCCCCAGCATTTT.

The rearrangement links TRBV7-9 to TRBJ1-2; TRBD1 might be the D (5 bases). Germline CDR1 and CDR2: SEHNR and FQNEAQ (reference sequence). This CDR3 comprises 17 residues. Trimming shortened V by 5 bases and J by 8 bases, and 27 bases separated the two germline ends. CDR3 DNA: TGTGCCAGCAGCCCCATCCCGGGACTCGTTAACTCCCGGGGCTACACCTTC. Its protein product is CASSPIPGLVNSRGYTF.

This chain links TRBV21-1 with TRBJ2-5; the DNA was not used to check the table's D call, TRBD2. TRBV21-1 is annotated as a pseudogene. The CDR3 runs to 19 residues. CDR3 in amino acids: CASSKLRRTRGGSGETQYF. The CDR3 region has the DNA TGTGCCAGCAGCAAACTTCGACGGACTCGGGGGGGGAGCGGAGAGACCCAGTACTTC.

DNA for the CDR3: TGTGCCAGTAGGGAAGTAGCGGGAGGCCCCTACGAGCAGTACTTC. This codes for CASREVAGGPYEQYF. The rearrangement links TRBV19 to TRBJ2-7; the match to TRBD2 covers 10 bases. The CDR3 totals 15 residues. The ends lost 6 bases at V and 2 bases at J; junction bases unmatched: 7. CDR1 LNHDA and CDR2 SQIVND come from the germline V gene (reference sequence).

The rearrangement uses TRBV29-1 and TRBJ2-1; 9 nucleotides match TRBD1. Germline V gives CDR1 SQVTM, CDR2 ANQGSEA. The CDR3 length is 15 residues. Unmatched junction bases numbered 9, after V lost 6 bases and J lost 3 bases. CDR3 residues: CSVPRAGQGYNEQFF. CDR3 sequence (DNA): TGCAGCGTCCCAAGGGCGGGACAGGGCTACAATGAGCAGTTCTTC.

The sample holds a few counts of this clone. The V gene is TRBV6-5, the J gene TRBJ2-4, with a possible D match to TRBD1 (5 bases). The V gene lost 6 bases and the J gene lost 7 bases, with 10 bases spanning the gap. The CDR3 is 12 residues long. The germline V gene has CDR1 MNHEY and CDR2 SVGAGI. The CDR3 reads CASSHGHNIQYF. The CDR3 coding sequence is TGTGCCAGCAGCCACGGACACAACATTCAGTACTTC.

The J gene is TRBJ1-2, the V gene TRBV7-2; D perhaps matches TRBD1 (6 bases). The CDR3 loop spans 17 amino acids. V was trimmed by 1 base and J by 8 bases, leaving 23 bases between them. Germline V lookup: CDR1 SGHTA, CDR2 FQGNSA. CDR3 in amino acids: CASSLGPRGGTTLGYTF. CDR3 DNA: TGTGCCAGCAGCTTAGGACCCCGGGGGGGCACTACCTTGGGCTACACCTTC.

With regard to this clone: At the DNA level, this CDR3 is encoded by other sequences in the same sample as well. V usage is TRBV19 and J usage is TRBJ1-2; 9 bases line up with TRBD1. CDR3 length equals 13 residues. The germline V gene encodes CDR1 LNHDA and CDR2 SQIVND (reference sequence). The junction had 6 bases not matched to a gene; V was cut back by 5 bases and J by 8 bases. In nucleotides, the CDR3 is TGTGCCAGTAGTCTACAGGGGGCCGAGGGCTACACCTTC. It yields the protein CASSLQGAEGYTF.

J is TRBJ2-7 and V is TRBV20-1; TRBD2 is a possible D gene (5 bases). Per germline, CDR1 DFQATT and CDR2 SNEGSKA (reference sequence). The CDR3 length is 14 residues. Deletions cut 3 bases from V and 3 bases from J, with 15 bases between. The CDR3: CSASWSSSSYEQYF. DNA for the CDR3: TGCAGTGCTAGTTGGTCTAGCTCTAGCTACGAGCAGTACTTC.

This clone occurred once. The chain couples TRBV18 to TRBJ2-6; the D gene is possibly TRBD2 (5 bases). V was trimmed by 3 bases and J by 2 bases, leaving 11 bases between them. CDR1 KGHSH and CDR2 LQKENI come from the germline V gene. CDR3 length: 16 amino acids. Here the CDR3 reads CASSPFSGTGANVLTF. The CDR3 DNA follows: TGTGCCAGCTCACCGTTTTCGGGGACTGGGGCCAACGTCCTGACTTTC.

In its sample, this clone was seen a few times. The chain links TRBV10-3 to TRBJ1-3, with TRBD1 matching 7 bases. Germline loops: CDR1 ENHRY, CDR2 SYGVKD. The CDR3 has 15 residues. Germline trimming cut 6 bases from V and 9 bases from J; bases unmatched to any gene: 14. CDR3 sequence reads: CAISPNTGVRSTIYF. DNA for the CDR3: TGTGCCATCAGCCCAAATACAGGGGTGAGGAGCACCATATATTTT.

This sequence joins TRBV5-1 and TRBJ2-7; 8 bases are shared with TRBD2. Per germline, CDR1 SGHRS and CDR2 YFSETQ. The CDR3 contains 16 residues. The junction had 9 bases not matched to a gene; V was cut back by 4 bases and J by 0 bases. Here the CDR3 DNA reads TGCGCCAGCAGCCCCGGACTAGCCCAAGCCTCCTACGAGCAGTACTTC. Amino acid sequence: CASSPGLAQASYEQYF.